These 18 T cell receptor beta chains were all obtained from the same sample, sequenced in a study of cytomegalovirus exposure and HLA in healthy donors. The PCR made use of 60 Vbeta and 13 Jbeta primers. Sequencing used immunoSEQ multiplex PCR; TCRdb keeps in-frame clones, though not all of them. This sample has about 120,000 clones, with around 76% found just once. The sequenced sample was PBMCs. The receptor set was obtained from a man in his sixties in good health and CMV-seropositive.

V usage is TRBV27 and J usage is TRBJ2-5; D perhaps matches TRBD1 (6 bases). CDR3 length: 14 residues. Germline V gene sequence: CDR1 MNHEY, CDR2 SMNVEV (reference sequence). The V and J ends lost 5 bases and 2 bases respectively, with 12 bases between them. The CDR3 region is CASSLEDSQETQYF. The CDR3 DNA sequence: TGTGCCAGCAGTCTCGAGGACAGTCAAGAGACCCAGTACTTC.

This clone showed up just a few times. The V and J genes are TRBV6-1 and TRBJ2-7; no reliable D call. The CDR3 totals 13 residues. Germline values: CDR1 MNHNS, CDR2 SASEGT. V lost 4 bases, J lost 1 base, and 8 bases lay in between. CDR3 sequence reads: CASSVNLSYEQYF. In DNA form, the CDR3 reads TGTGCCAGCAGTGTAAATCTATCCTACGAGCAGTACTTC.

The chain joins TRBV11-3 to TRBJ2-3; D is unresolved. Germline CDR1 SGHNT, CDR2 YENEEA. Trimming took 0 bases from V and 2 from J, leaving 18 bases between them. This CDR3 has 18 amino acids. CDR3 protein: CASSLDLGPERATDTQYF. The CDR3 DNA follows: TGTGCCAGCAGCTTAGATCTCGGTCCAGAGCGAGCCACAGATACGCAGTATTTT.

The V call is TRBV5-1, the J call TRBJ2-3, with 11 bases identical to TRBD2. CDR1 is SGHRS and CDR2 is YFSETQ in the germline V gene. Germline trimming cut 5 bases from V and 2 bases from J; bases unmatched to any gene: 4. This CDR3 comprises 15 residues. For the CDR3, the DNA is TGCGCCAGCAGTAGCGGGAGGGCCTCCACAGATACGCAGTATTTT. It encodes CASSSGRASTDTQYF.

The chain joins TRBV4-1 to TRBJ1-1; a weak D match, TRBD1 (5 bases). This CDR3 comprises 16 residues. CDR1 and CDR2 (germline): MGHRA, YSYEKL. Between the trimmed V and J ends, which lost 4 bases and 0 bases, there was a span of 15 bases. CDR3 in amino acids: CASSRGEGIMNTEAFF. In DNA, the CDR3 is TGCGCCAGCAGCCGGGGGGAGGGCATCATGAACACTGAAGCTTTCTTT.

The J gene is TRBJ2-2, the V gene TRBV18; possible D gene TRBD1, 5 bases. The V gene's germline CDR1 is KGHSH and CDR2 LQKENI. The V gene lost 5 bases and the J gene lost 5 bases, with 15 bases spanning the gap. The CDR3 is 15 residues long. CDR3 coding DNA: TGTGCCAGCTCAGAGGCAAACTCAGGGACCGGGGAGCTGTTTTTT. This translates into CASSEANSGTGELFF.

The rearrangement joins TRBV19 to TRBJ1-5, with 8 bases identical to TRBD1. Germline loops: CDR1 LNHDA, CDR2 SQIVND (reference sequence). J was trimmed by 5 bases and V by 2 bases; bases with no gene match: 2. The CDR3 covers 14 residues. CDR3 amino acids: CASSIRDRYQPQHF. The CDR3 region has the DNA TGTGCCAGTAGTATACGGGACAGGTATCAGCCCCAGCATTTT. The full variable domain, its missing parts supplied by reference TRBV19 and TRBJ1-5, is DGGITQSPKYLFRKEGQNVTLSCEQNLNHDAMYWYRQDPGQGLRLIYYSQIVNDFQKGDIAEGYSVSREKKESFPLTVTSAQKNPTAFYLCASSIRDRYQPQHFGDGTRLSIL.

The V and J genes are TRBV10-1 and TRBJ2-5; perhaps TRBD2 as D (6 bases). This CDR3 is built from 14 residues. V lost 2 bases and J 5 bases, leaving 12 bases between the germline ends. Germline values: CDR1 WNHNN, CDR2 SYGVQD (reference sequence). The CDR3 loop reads CASSERRARETQYF. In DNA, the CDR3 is TGCGCCAGCAGTGAGAGGAGGGCCCGGGAGACCCAGTACTTC.

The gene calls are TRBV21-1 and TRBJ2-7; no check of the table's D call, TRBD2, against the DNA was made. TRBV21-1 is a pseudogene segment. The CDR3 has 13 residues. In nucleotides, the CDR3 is TGTGCCAGCAGCAAAGGTCAACTCTACGAGCAGTACTTC. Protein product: CASSKGQLYEQYF.

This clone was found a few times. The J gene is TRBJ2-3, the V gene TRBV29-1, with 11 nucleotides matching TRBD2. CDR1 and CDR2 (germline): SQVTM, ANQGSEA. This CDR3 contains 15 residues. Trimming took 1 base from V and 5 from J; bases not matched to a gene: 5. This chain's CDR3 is CSVEGASGGIDTQYF. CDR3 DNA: TGCAGCGTTGAAGGCGCTAGCGGGGGGATAGATACGCAGTATTTT.

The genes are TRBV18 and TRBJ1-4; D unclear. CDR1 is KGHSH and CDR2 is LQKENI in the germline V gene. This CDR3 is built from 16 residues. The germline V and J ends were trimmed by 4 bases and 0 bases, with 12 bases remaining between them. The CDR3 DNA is TGTGCCAGCTCACGTGGGAGGGTTCCAACTAATGAAAAACTGTTTTTT. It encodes CASSRGRVPTNEKLFF.

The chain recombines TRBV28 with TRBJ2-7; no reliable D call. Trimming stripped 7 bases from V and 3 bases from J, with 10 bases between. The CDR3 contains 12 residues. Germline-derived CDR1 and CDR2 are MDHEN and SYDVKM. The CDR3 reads CASMAPLYEQYF. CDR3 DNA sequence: TGTGCCAGCATGGCCCCCCTCTACGAGCAGTACTTC.

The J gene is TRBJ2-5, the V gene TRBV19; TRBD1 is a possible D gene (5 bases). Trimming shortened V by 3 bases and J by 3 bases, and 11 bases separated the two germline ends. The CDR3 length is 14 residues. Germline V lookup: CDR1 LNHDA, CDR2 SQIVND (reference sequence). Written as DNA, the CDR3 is TGTGCCAGTAGTATTACAGGTACCAAAGAGACCCAGTACTTC. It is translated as CASSITGTKETQYF.

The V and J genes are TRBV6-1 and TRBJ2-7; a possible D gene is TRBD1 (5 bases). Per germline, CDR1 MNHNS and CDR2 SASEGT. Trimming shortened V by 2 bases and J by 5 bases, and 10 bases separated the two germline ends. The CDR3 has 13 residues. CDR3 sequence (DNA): TGTGCCAGCAGTGAAATGGACATGAACGAGCAGTACTTC. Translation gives CASSEMDMNEQYF.

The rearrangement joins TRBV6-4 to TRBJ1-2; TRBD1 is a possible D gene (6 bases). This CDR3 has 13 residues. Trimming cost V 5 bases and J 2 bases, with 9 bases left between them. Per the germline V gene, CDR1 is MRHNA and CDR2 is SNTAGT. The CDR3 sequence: CASSPQGNYGYTF. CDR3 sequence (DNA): TGTGCCAGCAGTCCCCAGGGGAACTATGGCTACACCTTC.

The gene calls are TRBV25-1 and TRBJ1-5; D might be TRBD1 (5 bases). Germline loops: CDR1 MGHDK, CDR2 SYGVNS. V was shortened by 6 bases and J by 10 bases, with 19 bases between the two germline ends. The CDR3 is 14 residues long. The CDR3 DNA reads TGTGCCAGCAGCCCCACGGACAAATCAGGTCCCCAGCATTTT. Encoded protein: CASSPTDKSGPQHF.

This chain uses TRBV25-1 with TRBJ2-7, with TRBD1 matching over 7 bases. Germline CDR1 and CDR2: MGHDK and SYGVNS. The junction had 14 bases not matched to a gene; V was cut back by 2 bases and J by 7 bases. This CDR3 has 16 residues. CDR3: CASSERRAGGTREQYF. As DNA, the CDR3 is TGTGCCAGCAGTGAAAGACGGGCAGGGGGTACTCGGGAGCAGTACTTC.

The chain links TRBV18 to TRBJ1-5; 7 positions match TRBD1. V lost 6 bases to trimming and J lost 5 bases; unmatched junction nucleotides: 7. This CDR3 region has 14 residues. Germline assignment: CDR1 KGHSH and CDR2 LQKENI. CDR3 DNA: TGTGCCAGCTCCCAGACAGGGAGCGATCAGCCCCAGCATTTT. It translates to CASSQTGSDQPQHF.